This TCR beta chain was captured in a study of T-cell memory formation after mild COVID-19. This clonotype showed up many times. Its target is not known. The study's findings and limits: Clones contracting over day 15 to 85 were CD4/CD8 balanced, with later expanders leaning CD4+. Shrinking CD4+ clones were chiefly CM and EM; CD8+ ones were chiefly EMRA. The appearance of some responding clones in pre-infection memory suggested that cross-reactive memory joined.

Constant-segment primers served in 5'RACE that generated TCR alpha and TCR beta cDNA libraries bearing sample barcodes and UMIs. TCRdb redid the calling of the 5' RACE reads with MiXCR, one entry per CDR3 protein. The table lists about 360,000 distinct CDR3 sequences, 13% to 15% of them singletons. Trimming cost V 2 bases and J 2 bases; bases outside gene matches: 2. The CDR3 loop spans 14 amino acids. Germline V gene data show CDR1 as SEHNR and CDR2 as FQNEAQ (reference sequence). Material for sequencing was PBMCs or a T cell subset sorted from them (not recorded which). This TCR was sampled from a man aged 18 to 29 who had mild COVID-19 (a few samples of this study predate the infection). Cell type and time point are not known. The chain recombines TRBV7-9 with TRBJ2-5; 7 bases are a match to TRBD1. The CDR3 sequence is CASSLQGVQETQYF. The CDR3 region has the DNA TGTGCCAGCAGCTTACAGGGGGTTCAAGAGACCCAGTACTTC.